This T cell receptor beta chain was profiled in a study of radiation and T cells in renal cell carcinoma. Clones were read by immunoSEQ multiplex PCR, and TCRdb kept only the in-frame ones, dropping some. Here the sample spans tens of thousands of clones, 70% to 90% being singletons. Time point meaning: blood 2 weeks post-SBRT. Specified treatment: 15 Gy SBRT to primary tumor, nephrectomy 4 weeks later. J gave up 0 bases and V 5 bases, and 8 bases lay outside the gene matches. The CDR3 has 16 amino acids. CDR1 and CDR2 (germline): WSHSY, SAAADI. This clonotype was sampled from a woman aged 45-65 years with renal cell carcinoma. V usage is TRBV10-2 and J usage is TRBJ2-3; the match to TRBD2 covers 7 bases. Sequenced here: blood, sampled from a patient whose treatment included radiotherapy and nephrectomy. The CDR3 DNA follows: TGCGCCAGCAGTCTGACTAGCAGGCCTAGCACAGATACGCAGTATTTT. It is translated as CASSLTSRPSTDTQYF.